The 8 T cell receptor beta chains presented below share a single source sample, sequenced in a study of long-term antiretroviral therapy in people with HIV (dated by TCRdb to between 2020 and 2023). The immunoSEQ hsTCRB v3.0 assay was used at survey level resolution to sequence the TRB variable region. The source is immuneACCESS, and TCRdb retained only in-frame sequences with V and J called. Part of the clones is not carried over; for the studies checked, unresolved V genes explain less than half of this, and the remainder is unexplained. In all, the sample holds tens of thousands of clones, and 85% of those were seen once. The top ten clonotypes cover less than 5.5% of the sample. The sequencing used unsorted PBMCs, collected about 3.5 years after starting antiretroviral therapy. These receptors originate from a man aged 18-30 years with HIV.

V usage is TRBV9 and J usage is TRBJ1-1; D unclear. Germline V gene sequence: CDR1 SGDLS, CDR2 YYNGEE. The CDR3 has 14 residues. The ends were cut back, 0 bases at V and 4 bases at J, with 10 bases in the middle. CDR3 loop: CASSVGGLSTEAFF. The CDR3 bases are TGTGCCAGCAGCGTAGGGGGTCTGAGCACTGAAGCTTTCTTT.

This sequence joins TRBV6-1 and TRBJ2-7; D gene unclear. V was trimmed by 6 bases and J by 1 base, leaving 16 bases between them. The CDR3 consists of 15 residues. Germline CDR1 is MNHNS and CDR2 is SASEGT. CDR3 protein: CASRRTEVISYEQYF. CDR3 coding DNA: TGTGCCAGCAGGAGGACCGAAGTTATTTCCTACGAGCAGTACTTC.

Comments on this clone: The junction differs from germline at one of its ends, possibly a read error. V gene TRBV7-2 combines with J gene TRBJ2-1; 10 nucleotides agree with TRBD2. Germline V CDR1 and CDR2: SGHTA, FQGNSA. The CDR3 loop spans 14 amino acids. The CDR3 here is CASSLAGVYNEQFF. Here the CDR3 DNA reads TGTGCCAGCAGCCTAGCGGGGGTATACAATGAGCAGTTCTTC.

The V call is TRBV12-5, the J call TRBJ1-2, with TRBD1 matching 7 bases. The germline V gene has CDR1 LGHNT and CDR2 FRNRAP. J was trimmed by 4 bases and V by 2 bases; bases with no gene match: 13. The CDR3 covers 17 residues. The CDR3 DNA reads as TGTGCTAGTGGTTTGTTTGGCGGGGGACAGAGTAGCTATGGCTACACCTTC. As protein: CASGLFGGGQSSYGYTF.

J is TRBJ2-7 and V is TRBV18; the D gene is possibly TRBD2 (5 bases). CDR3 length: 15 residues. CDR1 and CDR2 (germline): KGHSH, LQKENI. V lost 6 bases and J 2 bases, leaving 17 bases between the germline ends. CDR3 DNA: TGTGCCAGCTCCGCCCCGGAGAGGGCGCCCTACGAGCAGTACTTC. It is translated as CASSAPERAPYEQYF. The full variable domain, its missing parts supplied by reference TRBV18 and TRBJ2-7, is NAGVMQNPRHLVRRRGQEARLRCSPMKGHSHVYWYRQLPEEGLKFMVYLQKENIIDESGMPKERFSAEFPKEGPSILRIQQVVRGDSAAYFCASSAPERAPYEQYFGPGTRLTVT.

This chain connects TRBV5-6 to TRBJ1-1, with TRBD1 matching over 7 bases. Per the germline V gene, CDR1 is SGHDT and CDR2 is YYEEEE. The CDR3 has 16 residues. Trimming took 4 bases from V and 5 from J; bases not matched to a gene: 14. This chain's CDR3 is CASSPRGGSMGTEAFF. The CDR3 DNA reads as TGTGCCAGCAGCCCCAGGGGGGGCTCAATGGGGACTGAAGCTTTCTTT. Full variable domain (missing parts from reference TRBV5-6 and TRBJ1-1): DAGVTQSPTHLIKTRGQQVTLRCSPKSGHDTVSWYQQALGQGPQFIFQYYEEEERQRGNFPDRFSGHQFPNYSSELNVNALLLGDSALYLCASSPRGGSMGTEAFFGQGTRLTVV.

The gene calls are TRBV28 and TRBJ2-3; D gene uncertain. The V and J ends lost 5 bases and 3 bases respectively, with 15 bases between them. The CDR3 totals 15 residues. Germline V gene data show CDR1 as MDHEN and CDR2 as SYDVKM. The CDR3 is CASSPPTAKTDTQYF. CDR3 sequence (DNA): TGTGCCAGCAGTCCCCCAACGGCGAAAACAGATACGCAGTATTTT.

V usage is TRBV11-3 and J usage is TRBJ2-2; D is tentatively TRBD1 or TRBD2 (6 bases each). The CDR3 consists of 16 residues. Germline V gene data show CDR1 as SGHNT and CDR2 as YENEEA. V was shortened by 0 bases and J by 5 bases, with 13 bases between the two germline ends. The CDR3 region has the DNA TGTGCCAGCAGCTTAGATCGTACAGGGAGGACCGGGGAGCTGTTTTTT. It yields the protein CASSLDRTGRTGELFF.